A selection of T cell receptor beta chains follows, all from one sample in a study of cytotoxic CD8 clonotypes in ibrutinib-treated CLL. Only in-frame clones appear in the TCRdb table, and some are missing; sequencing was by immunoSEQ multiplex PCR. The data contain 150,000 to 200,000 clones, roughly 88% of them singletons. Sequencing used PBMCs, obtained at disease progression, from a patient treated with ibrutinib. The receptors were gathered from a human donor with chronic lymphocytic leukemia. CDR3s include the opening cysteine and the closing phenylalanine or tryptophan. A D gene is named only where the DNA matches it firmly. Clone size is stated in some rows and not others, as once, few, many or a class when expanded.

TRBJ1-1 | NA | NA | TRBV19 | TGTGCCAGTAGTATAGGTCAGGGTGAAGCTTTCTTT | CASSIGQGEAFF
TRBJ2-2 | TRBD2 | NA | TRBV11-1 | TGTGCCAGCAGCTTAGTTGGGAGGGAAAGAAACACCGGGGAGCTGTTTTTT | CASSLVGRERNTGELFF
TRBJ2-6 | TRBD1 | NA | TRBV10-1 | TGCGCCACCAGTCCGGGACAGGGGGCCTCTGGGGCCAACGTCCTGACTTTC | CATSPGQGASGANVLTF
TRBJ2-7 | NA | NA | TRBV6-5 | TGTGCCAGCAGTTCGGGGGCAAGTGGCTACGAGCAGTACTTC | CASSSGASGYEQYF
TRBJ2-7 | TRBD1 | NA | TRBV5-1 | TGCGCCAGCAGCCTAACCGTTGGACAGGGGATCTACGAGCAGTACTTC | CASSLTVGQGIYEQYF
TRBJ1-2 | NA | NA | TRBV27 | TGTGCCAGCAGTTTCCTGGGTTCGCAGTATGGCTACACCTTC | CASSFLGSQYGYTF
TRBJ1-2 | NA | NA | TRBV5-4 | TGTGCCAGCAGCTGGGGGCTCCGGACAAATAACTATGGCTACACCTTC | CASSWGLRTNNYGYTF
TRBJ1-1 | NA | once | TRBV30 | TGTGCCTGGAGTACCCCACGGACCATGAACACTGAAGCTTTCTTT | CAWSTPRTMNTEAFF
TRBJ1-5 | NA | NA | TRBV19 | TGTGCCAGTAGTATCCAGGCGCAGAGCAATCAGCCCCAGCATTTT | CASSIQAQSNQPQHF
TRBJ2-2 | TRBD2 | NA | TRBV5-4 | TGTGCCAGCAGCTTGTTTACGGGCGCGGGGGTCGGGGAGCTGTTTTTT | CASSLFTGAGVGELFF
TRBJ1-2 | TRBD1 | NA | TRBV6-4 | TGTGCCAGCAGTCAAGAACAGGGGGCTGTTGGCTACACCTTC | CASSQEQGAVGYTF
TRBJ2-3 | TRBD1 | NA | TRBV5-6 | TGTGCCAGCAGCTTGCCGACAGGGGGGTATATGGGTACGCAGTATTTT | CASSLPTGGYMGTQYF
TRBJ1-1 | NA | NA | TRBV6-6 | TGTGCCGCAGCGATTCGGAGCACTGAAGCTTTCTTT | CAAAIRSTEAFF
TRBJ2-5 | NA | NA | TRBV29-1 | TGCAGCGTTGACACAGCCGGAGGGTACCAAGAGACCCAGTACTTC | CSVDTAGGYQETQYF
TRBJ1-2 | NA | NA | TRBV14 | TGTGCCAGCAGCCAAGATAGGGCGGGGGGATATGGCTACACCTTC | CASSQDRAGGYGYTF
TRBJ2-2 | NA | NA | TRBV7-3 | TGTGCCAGCAGCTTGGGCACCGGGGAGCTGTTTTTT | CASSLGTGELFF
TRBJ2-6 | TRBD2 | NA | TRBV2 | TGTGCCAGCAGTGAAGCGGGAGGGTTCGGGGCCAACGTCCTGACTTTC | CASSEAGGFGANVLTF
TRBJ2-1 | TRBD1 | NA | TRBV30 | TGTGCCTGGAGTGGTAGACCGGGACAGGGGTCATCTAAGGAGCAGTTCTTC | CAWSGRPGQGSSKEQFF
TRBJ1-1 | TRBD1 | NA | TRBV4-1 | TGCGCCAGCGGAGGAACAGGGGGAGGGTCCCTCAACACTGAAGCTTTCTTT | CASGGTGGGSLNTEAFF
TRBJ2-7 | NA | once | TRBV11-2 | TGTGCCAGCAGCTTAGGACCCCTCTCCGAGCAGTACTTC | CASSLGPLSEQYF
TRBJ1-1 | NA | NA | TRBV9 | TGTGCCAGCAGCGTAGTAAGGGTGACGGACACTGAAGCTTTCTTT | CASSVVRVTDTEAFF
TRBJ2-7 | NA | once | TRBV5-5 | TGTGCCAGCAGCTTGAAGCGGAACCCCTACGAGCAGTACTTC | CASSLKRNPYEQYF
TRBJ1-2 | NA | NA | TRBV5-1 | TGCGCCAGCAGCGCCACTACAGGGACGAATAACTATGGCTACACCTTC | CASSATTGTNNYGYTF
TRBJ1-2 | NA | NA | TRBV29-1 | TGCAGCGTTGAAAGGTCTCAGCTAAACTATGGCTACACCTTC | CSVERSQLNYGYTF
TRBJ1-2 | NA | NA | TRBV5-1 | TGCGCCAGCAGCACCGAAGACTTCACGGGTGGTAACTATGGCTACACCTTC | CASSTEDFTGGNYGYTF
TRBJ2-2 | NA | NA | TRBV29-1 | TGCAGCGCCAAGGCGGGACAGTCCAACACCGGGGAGCTGTTTTTT | CSAKAGQSNTGELFF
TRBJ2-2 | TRBD2 | NA | TRBV7-2 | TGTGCCAGCAGCTGGAGCGGTGGTAGCGGGAGGGCGAACGGGGAGCTGTTTTTT | CASSWSGGSGRANGELFF
TRBJ2-5 | NA | NA | TRBV11-2 | TGTGCCAGCAGCTTAGCGGCCGGGCTACAGGGTTGGGAGACCCAGTACTTC | CASSLAAGLQGWETQYF
TRBJ2-7 | NA | NA | TRBV28 | TGTGCCAGCAGTTTTAGCGCCTACGAGCAGTACTTC | CASSFSAYEQYF
TRBJ2-2 | NA | NA | TRBV7-3 | TGTGCCAGCAGCTATATCGGCGCCGGGGAGCTGTTTTTT | CASSYIGAGELFF
TRBJ2-2 | TRBD1 | NA | TRBV29-1 | TGCAGCGCGAGGGGGCTGAGGGACACCGGGGAGCTGTTTTTT | CSARGLRDTGELFF
TRBJ2-7 | NA | NA | TRBV5-6 | TGTGCCAGCAGCTTGGATCCGCAGGGAGCTTACGAGCAGTACTTC | CASSLDPQGAYEQYF
TRBJ1-1 | NA | NA | TRBV18 | TGTGCCAGCTCACCTGGGGCTAGCGGGACTGAAGCTTTCTTT | CASSPGASGTEAFF
TRBJ2-7 | NA | NA | TRBV5-1 | TGCGCCAGCACTTTAGGGGACATTTCATACGAGCAGTACTTC | CASTLGDISYEQYF
TRBJ1-1 | NA | few | TRBV6-1 | TGTGCCAGCAGCCATACAGAGAACACTGAAGCTTTCTTT | CASSHTENTEAFF
TRBJ2-7 | NA | NA | TRBV20-1 | TGCAGTGCTACCCGGGACCTAGAGCAGTACTTC | CSATRDLEQYF
TRBJ2-7 | NA | NA | TRBV7-2 | TGTGCCAGCAGCACGAACTACGAGCAGTACTTC | CASSTNYEQYF
TRBJ2-7 | TRBD2 | NA | TRBV7-8 | TGTGCCAGCAGCTCCGGGCGGCTAGCGGGAGGCGAGTACTTC | CASSSGRLAGGEYF
TRBJ2-3 | NA | NA | TRBV28 | TGTGCCAGCAGCCGCCCTATCAGGGGCTACTCAGATACGCAGTATTTT | CASSRPIRGYSDTQYF
TRBJ1-2 | NA | NA | TRBV7-2 | TGTGCCAGCAGCTTATCCGGCCAGGCGGTGGTGGGTGGCTACACCTTC | CASSLSGQAVVGGYTF
TRBJ2-5 | TRBD1 | NA | TRBV6-5 | TGTGCCAGCAGCCGCCCGACAGGGTCGGGAGAGACCCAGTACTTC | CASSRPTGSGETQYF
TRBJ1-1 | TRBD1 | NA | TRBV19 | TGTGCCAGTACTGTACAGGGGGCAACTGAAGCTTTCTTT | CASTVQGATEAFF
TRBJ2-7 | TRBD1 | NA | TRBV6-5 | TGTGCCACCCGCCCGGCGGGACAGGTCTCCTACGAGCAGTACTTC | CATRPAGQVSYEQYF
TRBJ1-1 | TRBD1 | NA | TRBV7-9 | TGTGCCAGCAGCTTACTGAGAGGACAGGGGGACACTGAAGCTTTCTTT | CASSLLRGQGDTEAFF
TRBJ2-5 | NA | NA | TRBV27 | TGTGCCAGCAGACCTCCAGAGACCCAGTACTTC | CASRPPETQYF
TRBJ1-2 | TRBD1 | NA | TRBV4-1 | TGCGCCAGCAGCCAAGAGGTTCTCGGACAGGTGGGCTATGGCTACACCTTC | CASSQEVLGQVGYGYTF
TRBJ1-4 | TRBD1 | NA | TRBV9 | TGTGCCAGCAGCGTATTGACAGGGGCGGGTGAAAAACTGTTTTTT | CASSVLTGAGEKLFF
TRBJ2-2 | NA | NA | TRBV2 | TGTGCCAGCAGTGAGTGGACAGGACGGGGGACCGGGGAGCTGTTTTTT | CASSEWTGRGTGELFF
TRBJ2-5 | TRBD2 | NA | TRBV11-3 | TGTGCCAGCAGACTAGGGAGCGGTAGCGGGGACTGGGAGACCCAGTACTTC | CASRLGSGSGDWETQYF
TRBJ2-2 | NA | NA | TRBV29-1 | TGCAGCGTTGGGGGGACCGGGGAGCTGTTTTTT | CSVGGTGELFF